Below are 24 T cell receptor beta chains sequenced from a single sample in a study of T cells in Graves' hyperthyroidism and ophthalmopathy. The TCR beta CDR3 regions underwent amplification using RNA transcripts as the source. A set of HTBI primers served as the primers for a first-round RT-PCR of the TCR CDR3. One entry per CDR3 protein, called by TCRdb with MiXCR from the multiplex PCR reads. Among a few hundred thousand distinct CDR3 sequences listed, about 43% were seen once. What was sequenced was peripheral blood or thyroid tissue (not recorded which). These receptor sequences come from a woman aged 18-29 years with Graves' hyperthyroidism.

V usage is TRBV2 and J usage is TRBJ2-7; possibly TRBD2 for D (6 bases). Germline V CDR1 and CDR2: SNHLY, FYNNEI. The length of the CDR3 is 13 residues. V lost 7 bases, J lost 2 bases, and 12 bases lay in between. CDR3 sequence reads: CASKRTGAYEQYF. The CDR3 DNA follows: TGTGCCAGCAAGAGGACGGGAGCCTACGAGCAGTACTTC.

The rearrangement joins TRBV10-3 to TRBJ1-2; TRBD1 agrees at 10 bases. The CDR3 covers 12 residues. Germline trimming cut 8 bases from V and 8 bases from J; bases unmatched to any gene: 5. The germline gives CDR1 ENHRY, CDR2 SYGVKD. The CDR3 coding sequence is TGTGCCATCCAAGGACAGGGGGTCGGCTACACCTTC. As protein: CAIQGQGVGYTF.

The J gene is TRBJ1-1, the V gene TRBV2; D possibly corresponds to TRBD1 (6 bases). The CDR3 sequence is 11 residues long. Germline CDR1 and CDR2: SNHLY and FYNNEI. CDR3 region: CAREGDTEAFF. CDR3 DNA sequence: TGTGCTAGAGAGGGGGACACTGAAGCTTTCTTT.

On this clonotype itself: One end of the junction varies from germline; a read error may be responsible. J is TRBJ2-5 and V is TRBV18, with a weak D call TRBD2 (5 bases). The V gene's germline CDR1 is KGHSH and CDR2 LQKENI. The CDR3 sequence is 12 residues long. The CDR3 region has the DNA TGTGCCAGCCCACCGGGGCAAGAGACCCAGTACTTC. This translates into CASPPGQETQYF.

This clonotype was detected once. The chain has TRBV24-1 and TRBJ2-7; 9 bases match TRBD1. Germline loops: CDR1 KGHDR, CDR2 SFDVKD. J lost 1 base, V lost 3 bases, and 9 bases had no gene match. The length of the CDR3 is 17 residues. The DNA for the CDR3 is TGTGCCACCAGTGATCGCGGCCCGGGACAGGGATCCTACGAGCAGTACTTC. Its protein is CATSDRGPGQGSYEQYF.

There are many counts of this clonotype. The chain links TRBV29-1 to TRBJ1-4; maybe TRBD1 (5 bases). The V gene lost 6 bases and the J gene lost 2 bases, with 16 bases spanning the gap. Germline CDR1 SQVTM, CDR2 ANQGSEA. The CDR3 sequence is 15 residues long. The CDR3 DNA is TGCAGCGTCCAGTATGGGACGTCGACTAATGAAAAACTGTTTTTT. Amino acid sequence: CSVQYGTSTNEKLFF.

The rearrangement joins TRBV7-2 to TRBJ1-6; no clear D gene. Deletions cut 5 bases from V and 5 bases from J, with 25 bases between. Germline V gives CDR1 SGHTA, CDR2 FQGNSA. This CDR3 spans 19 amino acids. The CDR3 spells CASSEVEPGHRGDNSPLHF. The CDR3 region has the DNA TGTGCCAGCAGCGAAGTAGAGCCTGGGCACCGCGGCGATAATTCACCCCTCCACTTT.

This clonotype was observed once. This chain links TRBV20-1 with TRBJ1-2, with TRBD1 matching 7 bases. Germline CDR1 DFQATT, CDR2 SNEGSKA (reference sequence). CDR3 length: 16 residues. The J segment lost 4 bases and the V segment lost 5 bases, leaving 16 bases of the junction unmatched. The DNA for the CDR3 is TGCAGTGCTGCCTCACTCGACAGGGCTGTTTCCTATGGCTACACCTTC. It codes for CSAASLDRAVSYGYTF.

The table lists this clonotype with many counts. The chain is built from TRBV20-1 and TRBJ2-5, with D perhaps being TRBD1 or TRBD2 (6 bases each). Germline V gives CDR1 DFQATT, CDR2 SNEGSKA (reference sequence). This CDR3 is built from 14 residues. V lost 7 bases to trimming and J lost 3 bases, with 18 bases between them. CDR3 residues: CSEGGTSLKETQYF. The CDR3 nucleotides are TGCAGTGAAGGAGGGACATCCCTTAAAGAGACCCAGTACTTC.

The V call is TRBV5-1, the J call TRBJ1-5, with a tentative D call TRBD1 (5 bases). Deletions cut 0 bases from V and 14 bases from J, with 12 bases between. CDR3 length equals 12 residues. CDR1 and CDR2 from the germline V gene are SGHRS and YFSETQ. CDR3 in amino acids: CASSLEAGKKHF. DNA for the CDR3: TGCGCCAGCAGCTTGGAGGCAGGGAAAAAGCATTTT.

This rearrangement joins TRBV2 to TRBJ1-1, with D possibly TRBD1 on 5 matching bases. Trimming left V 8 bases short and J 0 bases short, with 10 bases between. CDR1 and CDR2 (germline): SNHLY, FYNNEI. The CDR3 extends over 13 amino acids. The CDR3 reads CASPGTMNTEAFF. The DNA for the CDR3 is TGTGCCAGCCCCGGGACCATGAACACTGAAGCTTTCTTT.

The chain recombines TRBV7-9 with TRBJ1-4, with TRBD1 matching 9 bases. Germline lookup yields CDR1 SEHNR and CDR2 FQNEAQ (reference sequence). V lost 5 bases and J lost 7; bases outside the gene matches: 11. The CDR3 sequence is 16 residues long. The CDR3 protein is CASSPFGDRGTEKLFF. CDR3 DNA: TGTGCCAGCAGCCCCTTCGGTGACAGGGGGACTGAAAAACTGTTTTTT.

This rearrangement joins TRBV2 to TRBJ2-7, with D possibly matching TRBD2 (6 bases). The CDR3 consists of 13 residues. CDR1 and CDR2 (germline): SNHLY, FYNNEI. V was shortened by 7 bases and J by 0 bases, with 10 bases between the two germline ends. The CDR3 DNA is TGTGCCAGCATCGGGGGTAGCTCCTACGAGCAGTACTTC. It specifies CASIGGSSYEQYF.

The chain is built from TRBV7-2 and TRBJ1-2; tentative D call: TRBD1 (5 bases). The V gene's germline CDR1 is SGHTA and CDR2 FQGNSA. V shed 2 bases and J shed 8 bases, with 12 bases lying between them. There are 13 residues in the CDR3. This CDR3 reads CTSSLSWGDGYTF. CDR3 bases: TGTACCAGCAGCTTATCATGGGGGGACGGCTACACCTTC.

The gene calls are TRBV29-1 and TRBJ2-3; D is perhaps TRBD2 (5 bases). This CDR3 has 13 residues. CDR1 SQVTM and CDR2 ANQGSEA come from the germline V gene. The V end was cut by 8 bases, the J end by 5 bases, with 17 bases between. The CDR3 reads CSSRRHREDTQYF. CDR3 nucleotide sequence: TGCAGCTCTCGGCGGCACCGGGAAGATACGCAGTATTTT.

This clonotype came up once. The chain carries TRBV29-1 and TRBJ1-1; no firm D call. The CDR3 contains 14 residues. V was shortened by 4 bases and J by 4 bases, with 16 bases between the two germline ends. From germline, CDR1 is SQVTM and CDR2 ANQGSEA. CDR3 sequence reads: CSVAYGATLTEAFF. CDR3 sequence (DNA): TGCAGCGTTGCTTACGGTGCAACCCTCACTGAAGCTTTCTTT.

This clonotype was observed a single time. The chain joins TRBV12-5 to TRBJ2-5, with D unclear. The germline V gene encodes CDR1 LGHNT and CDR2 FRNRAP. Trimming shortened V by 1 base and J by 1 base, and 4 bases separated the two germline ends. This CDR3 contains 13 residues. This CDR3 reads CASGLGTQETQYF. The CDR3, as DNA: TGTGCTAGTGGTTTGGGGACCCAAGAGACCCAGTACTTC.

Note on this clonotype: This may be a read error, as it is one base from a much larger clone. The chain combines TRBV5-4 with TRBJ1-4, with D tentatively TRBD1 (5 bases). Germline lookup yields CDR1 SGHNT and CDR2 YYREEE (reference sequence). The CDR3 consists of 15 residues. The CDR3 nucleotides are TGTGCCGGCAGCTTGTCAGCGGCGAGGGGTGAAAAACTGTTTTTT. Residues: CAGSLSAARGEKLFF.

This clonotype occurred many times. As DNA, the CDR3 is TGTGCCATCAGCGGGACGGTGAACACTGAAGCTTTCTTT. Its translation is CAISGTVNTEAFF. The chain employs TRBV10-3 and TRBJ1-1, with D maybe TRBD1 (5 bases). Per germline, CDR1 ENHRY and CDR2 SYGVKD. CDR3 length: 13 residues. V lost 6 bases and J 0 bases, leaving 8 bases between the germline ends.

The chain couples TRBV2 to TRBJ2-5; 12 nucleotides align to TRBD2. The junction had 1 base not matched to a gene; V was cut back by 10 bases and J by 1 base. Per germline, CDR1 SNHLY and CDR2 FYNNEI. The CDR3 is 13 residues long. The CDR3 DNA sequence: TGTGCCACGACTAGCGGGAGCCAAGAGACCCAGTACTTC. It codes for CATTSGSQETQYF. Supplemented by reference TRBV2 and TRBJ2-5, the full variable domain reads EPEVTQTPSHQVTQMGQEVILRCVPISNHLYFYWYRQILGQKVEFLVSFYNNEISEKSEIFDDQFSVERPDGSNFTLKIRSTKLEDSAMYFCATTSGSQETQYFGPGTRLLVL.

This clonotype appeared a few times. Written as DNA, the CDR3 is TGTGCCAGCAGCTTAGATCGGATCCGAAGGCAGTTATTCGCGAACACCGGGGAGCTGTTTTTT. It yields the protein CASSLDRIRRQLFANTGELFF. The chain has TRBV11-3 and TRBJ2-2; D is unresolved. Germline CDR1 and CDR2: SGHNT and YENEEA. The CDR3 has 21 amino acids. The V end lost 0 bases, the J end lost 0 bases, and 23 bases lay between the germline ends.

This clonotype appeared many times. This chain links TRBV20-1 with TRBJ2-7; perhaps TRBD2 as D (6 bases). The CDR3 runs 11 residues. Per germline, CDR1 DFQATT and CDR2 SNEGSKA (reference sequence). V dropped 5 bases and J dropped 4 bases, with 9 bases sitting between them. As DNA, the CDR3 is TGCAGTGCTTGGAGGGGATACGAGCAGTACTTC. Translated, it gives CSAWRGYEQYF.

This clonotype was counted a few times. V gene TRBV13 combines with J gene TRBJ2-5; D perhaps matches TRBD2 (5 bases). This CDR3 is built from 14 residues. Germline V lookup: CDR1 PRHDT, CDR2 FYEKMQ (reference sequence). V was clipped by 8 bases and J by 6 bases, with 19 bases between them. The CDR3 nucleotides are TGTGCCAGCTCACTCCGGTCCGGGGTAAAGACCCAGTACTTC. Protein product: CASSLRSGVKTQYF.

This clonotype occurred a few times. The chain employs TRBV6-1 and TRBJ1-4, with D tentatively TRBD1 (5 bases). The CDR3 runs 14 residues. V lost 3 bases and J 7 bases, leaving 12 bases between the germline ends. In germline, CDR1 is MNHNS, CDR2 SASEGT. The CDR3: CASSDWQGGEKLFF. The CDR3 bases are TGTGCCAGCAGTGATTGGCAGGGCGGTGAAAAACTGTTTTTT.